The rows below give T cell receptor beta chains drawn from one sample of a study of esophageal squamous cell carcinoma under preoperative chemotherapy. Each CDR3 protein is one row after TCRdb ran MiXCR on the PCR reads. Of tens of thousands of distinct CDR3 sequences in the sample, 40% to 60% were seen once. This material was acquired from a patient given preoperative chemotherapy. These receptors originate from a human donor with esophageal squamous cell carcinoma. The donor label of this sample is uncertain. CDR3s include the opening cysteine and the closing phenylalanine or tryptophan. The order of the fields is J gene, clone size, D gene, CDR3 length, V gene, CDR3 protein, CDR3 DNA. D genes are given only for firm matches. Clone size is shown for a subset of rows, as once, few, many or a class of expanded clone.

j_call: TRBJ1-1
clone_size: NA
d_call: NA
cdr3_length: 13
v_call: TRBV5-8
cdr3_aa: CASSPRRNTEAFF
cdr3_nt: TGTGCCAGCAGCCCAAGGAGGAACACTGAAGCTTTCTTT

j_call: TRBJ2-3
clone_size: NA
d_call: NA
cdr3_length: 15
v_call: TRBV7-9
cdr3_aa: CASSLGERSTGTQFF
cdr3_nt: TGTGCCAGCAGCTTAGGAGAAAGGAGCACAGGGACGCAGTTTTTT

j_call: TRBJ2-5
clone_size: once
d_call: NA
cdr3_length: 15
v_call: TRBV7-6
cdr3_aa: CAAGPGARGQDTQYF
cdr3_nt: TGTGCCGCGGGGCCCGGGGCCCGGGGCCAAGATACCCAGTACTTC

j_call: TRBJ2-1
clone_size: many
d_call: NA
cdr3_length: 14
v_call: TRBV6-5
cdr3_aa: CASSLVSGSYEQFF
cdr3_nt: TGTGCCAGCAGTTTGGTTAGCGGTTCCTACGAGCAGTTCTTC

j_call: TRBJ2-1
clone_size: NA
d_call: NA
cdr3_length: 13
v_call: TRBV19
cdr3_aa: CASSISYTYEQHF
cdr3_nt: TGTGCCAGTAGTATTTCGTACACCTACGAGCAGCACTTC

j_call: TRBJ2-5
clone_size: many
d_call: NA
cdr3_length: 12
v_call: TRBV6-5
cdr3_aa: CASSYSTGEQYF
cdr3_nt: TGTGCCAGCAGTTACTCGACGGGGGAGCAGTACTTC

j_call: TRBJ2-5
clone_size: medium-sized
d_call: NA
cdr3_length: 13
v_call: TRBV7-7
cdr3_aa: CASSLVVMETQYF
cdr3_nt: TGTGCTAGCAGCTTAGTGGTCATGGAGACCCAGTACTTC

j_call: TRBJ2-3
clone_size: NA
d_call: TRBD1
cdr3_length: 13
v_call: TRBV12-3/TRBV12-4
cdr3_aa: CASQPGGKDMQYF
cdr3_nt: TGTGCCAGTCAGCCAGGGGGCAAAGACATGCAGTATTTT

j_call: TRBJ2-7
clone_size: many
d_call: NA
cdr3_length: 15
v_call: TRBV7-2
cdr3_aa: CASSSHRDPPYEQYF
cdr3_nt: TGTGCCAGCAGCTCACACCGGGACCCACCCTACGAGCAGTACTTC

j_call: TRBJ2-1
clone_size: many
d_call: NA
cdr3_length: 17
v_call: TRBV7-9
cdr3_aa: CASSPVKGHLPHNEQFF
cdr3_nt: TGTGCCAGCAGCCCTGTGAAGGGTCATCTCCCCCACAATGAGCAGTTCTTC

j_call: TRBJ2-7
clone_size: NA
d_call: TRBD1
cdr3_length: 13
v_call: TRBV30
cdr3_aa: CAWSAGTGVEQYF
cdr3_nt: TGTGCCTGGAGTGCCGGGACAGGGGTCGAGCAGTACTTC

j_call: TRBJ2-3
clone_size: many
d_call: TRBD2
cdr3_length: 18
v_call: TRBV5-1
cdr3_aa: CASSQGRGLAGGTDTQYF
cdr3_nt: TGCGCCAGCAGTCAAGGGCGAGGTCTAGCGGGAGGTACAGATACGCAGTATTTT

j_call: TRBJ2-7
clone_size: many
d_call: TRBD1
cdr3_length: 17
v_call: TRBV7-2
cdr3_aa: CASSANSRGPPFYEQYF
cdr3_nt: TGTGCCAGCAGCGCAAACTCCAGGGGGCCACCCTTCTACGAGCAGTACTTC

j_call: TRBJ1-2
clone_size: NA
d_call: NA
cdr3_length: 16
v_call: TRBV9
cdr3_aa: CASSVGTVGANYGYTF
cdr3_nt: TGTGCCAGCAGCGTAGGAACAGTAGGAGCTAACTATGGCTACACCTTC

j_call: TRBJ2-5
clone_size: NA
d_call: NA
cdr3_length: 15
v_call: TRBV7-2
cdr3_aa: CARGFGGRDQETQYF
cdr3_nt: TGTGCCAGGGGGTTCGGGGGCCGGGACCAAGAGACCCAGTACTTC

j_call: TRBJ1-1
clone_size: medium-sized
d_call: NA
cdr3_length: 15
v_call: TRBV7-2
cdr3_aa: CASSLGRNMNTEAFF
cdr3_nt: TGTGCCAGCAGCTTAGGCAGAAATATGAACACTGAAGCTTTCTTT

j_call: TRBJ2-3
clone_size: NA
d_call: NA
cdr3_length: 15
v_call: TRBV7-2
cdr3_aa: CASGSGVWVTDMQYF
cdr3_nt: TGTGCCAGCGGCTCGGGGGTGTGGGTCACAGATATGCAGTATTTT

j_call: TRBJ2-7
clone_size: few
d_call: NA
cdr3_length: 15
v_call: TRBV12-3/TRBV12-4
cdr3_aa: CASSSGPPLSYEQYF
cdr3_nt: TGTGCCAGCAGTTCGGGCCCCCCTCTCTCCTACGAGCAGTACTTC

j_call: TRBJ2-1
clone_size: many
d_call: TRBD2
cdr3_length: 15
v_call: TRBV11-3
cdr3_aa: CASSLGTSSRNEQFF
cdr3_nt: TGTGCCAGCAGCTTAGGGACTAGCAGCCGGAATGAGCAGTTCTTC

j_call: TRBJ2-3
clone_size: NA
d_call: NA
cdr3_length: 15
v_call: TRBV7-2
cdr3_aa: CASSLVGGSTDTQYF
cdr3_nt: TGTGCCAGCAGCTTAGTGGGTGGGAGCACAGATACGCAGTATTTT

j_call: TRBJ1-1
clone_size: many
d_call: NA
cdr3_length: 13
v_call: TRBV12-3/TRBV12-4
cdr3_aa: CASSPTGSTEAFF
cdr3_nt: TGTGCCAGCAGCCCTACAGGGTCCACTGAAGCTTTCTTT

j_call: TRBJ1-2
clone_size: few
d_call: NA
cdr3_length: 14
v_call: TRBV4-2
cdr3_aa: CASSPSTGLAGYTF
cdr3_nt: TGTGCCAGCAGCCCCTCGACAGGCTTGGCTGGCTACACCTTC

j_call: TRBJ1-2
clone_size: few
d_call: NA
cdr3_length: 16
v_call: TRBV5-4
cdr3_aa: CASSLGQQGRICGYTF
cdr3_nt: TGTGCCAGCAGCTTGGGACAGCAAGGCAGGATTTGTGGCTACACCTTC

j_call: TRBJ2-1
clone_size: NA
d_call: TRBD2
cdr3_length: 16
v_call: TRBV27
cdr3_aa: CASRSGLAGPRNEQFF
cdr3_nt: TGTGCCAGCAGATCCGGACTAGCGGGACCAAGGAATGAGCAGTTCTTC

j_call: TRBJ2-7
clone_size: many
d_call: TRBD1
cdr3_length: 17
v_call: TRBV6-1
cdr3_aa: CASSEYNWGQGSYEQYF
cdr3_nt: TGTGCCAGCAGTGAATATAACTGGGGACAGGGCTCCTACGAGCAGTACTTC

j_call: TRBJ2-5
clone_size: NA
d_call: TRBD2
cdr3_length: 14
v_call: TRBV7-2
cdr3_aa: CASSSAGAKDTQYF
cdr3_nt: TGTGCCAGCAGCTCGGCGGGAGCCAAAGACACGCAGTACTTC

j_call: TRBJ2-3
clone_size: medium-sized
d_call: TRBD2
cdr3_length: 16
v_call: TRBV11-3
cdr3_aa: CASSLLAGVIADTQYF
cdr3_nt: TGTGCCAGCAGCCTCTTAGCGGGAGTCATCGCAGATACGCAGTATTTT

j_call: TRBJ1-3
clone_size: NA
d_call: NA
cdr3_length: 15
v_call: TRBV7-2
cdr3_aa: CASSPSTHSGNTIYF
cdr3_nt: TGTGCCAGCAGCCCCAGCACCCACTCTGGAAACACCATATATTTT

j_call: TRBJ2-5
clone_size: NA
d_call: TRBD2
cdr3_length: 17
v_call: TRBV6-9
cdr3_aa: CASSYRTSGESEETQYF
cdr3_nt: TGTGCCAGCAGTTATCGGACTAGCGGGGAGTCTGAAGAGACCCAGTACTTC

j_call: TRBJ2-3
clone_size: NA
d_call: NA
cdr3_length: 13
v_call: TRBV6-5
cdr3_aa: CASSYPTGDTQYF
cdr3_nt: TGTGCCAGCAGTTACCCGACGGGGGATACGCAGTATTTT

j_call: TRBJ2-1
clone_size: NA
d_call: TRBD1
cdr3_length: 16
v_call: TRBV18
cdr3_aa: CASSPSGQGTYNEQFF
cdr3_nt: TGTGCCAGCTCACCTTCGGGACAGGGGACCTACAATGAGCAGTTCTTC

j_call: TRBJ1-1
clone_size: NA
d_call: NA
cdr3_length: 15
v_call: TRBV18
cdr3_aa: CASSLDRRGNTEAFF
cdr3_nt: TGTGCCAGCTCACTAGACAGGAGGGGAAACACTGAAGCTTTCTTT

j_call: TRBJ2-3
clone_size: once
d_call: NA
cdr3_length: 15
v_call: TRBV7-7
cdr3_aa: CASSPSNHLPGAQYF
cdr3_nt: TGTGCTAGCAGCCCAAGCAACCACCTCCCCGGGGCGCAGTATTTT

j_call: TRBJ2-7
clone_size: many
d_call: NA
cdr3_length: 12
v_call: TRBV7-6
cdr3_aa: CASSLESGEQYF
cdr3_nt: TGTGCCAGCAGCTTAGAGTCTGGCGAGCAGTACTTC

j_call: TRBJ2-3
clone_size: NA
d_call: NA
cdr3_length: 16
v_call: TRBV18
cdr3_aa: CASSPGAGPVTDTQYF
cdr3_nt: TGTGCCAGCTCACCGGGGGCGGGACCCGTTACAGATACGCAGTATTTT

j_call: TRBJ2-7
clone_size: NA
d_call: NA
cdr3_length: 14
v_call: TRBV7-2
cdr3_aa: CAGGGGGDTETQYF
cdr3_nt: TGTGCGGGGGGCGGGGGCGGTGACACAGAGACGCAGTACTTC

j_call: TRBJ2-4
clone_size: NA
d_call: NA
cdr3_length: 16
v_call: TRBV7-9
cdr3_aa: CASSFGGPCTTDTQYF
cdr3_nt: TGTGCCAGCAGCTTCGGGGGACCGTGTACCACAGACACTCAGTACTTC

j_call: TRBJ2-5
clone_size: many
d_call: TRBD1
cdr3_length: 12
v_call: TRBV6-1
cdr3_aa: CASTGVQETQYF
cdr3_nt: TGTGCCTCTACAGGGGTCCAAGAGACCCAGTACTTC

j_call: TRBJ2-1
clone_size: medium-sized
d_call: TRBD2
cdr3_length: 16
v_call: TRBV6-5
cdr3_aa: CASSYRGLAGDYEQFF
cdr3_nt: TGTGCCAGCAGTTACCGGGGACTAGCGGGAGATTATGAGCAGTTCTTC

j_call: TRBJ2-3
clone_size: many
d_call: TRBD2
cdr3_length: 16
v_call: TRBV6-1
cdr3_aa: CASRGRTSGSTDTQYF
cdr3_nt: TGTGCCAGCAGGGGACGGACTAGCGGTTCCACAGATACGCAGTATTTT

j_call: TRBJ2-7
clone_size: NA
d_call: TRBD1
cdr3_length: 15
v_call: TRBV25-1
cdr3_aa: CASSVGGTGGYEQYF
cdr3_nt: TGTGCCAGCAGTGTCGGCGGGACAGGCGGTTACGAGCAGTACTTC

j_call: TRBJ2-1
clone_size: few
d_call: TRBD2
cdr3_length: 14
v_call: TRBV24-1
cdr3_aa: CATSQSSGRNEQFF
cdr3_nt: TGTGCCACCAGTCAGTCTAGCGGGAGAAATGAGCAGTTCTTC

j_call: TRBJ2-3
clone_size: NA
d_call: NA
cdr3_length: 15
v_call: TRBV7-6
cdr3_aa: CASSPGVRAKNTQYF
cdr3_nt: TGTGCCAGCAGCCCGGGGGTTAGAGCCAAAAACACGCAGTATTTC

j_call: TRBJ1-1
clone_size: few
d_call: TRBD1
cdr3_length: 14
v_call: TRBV27
cdr3_aa: CASSFRGRDTEAFF
cdr3_nt: TGTGCCAGCAGTTTCAGGGGGCGAGACACTGAAGCTTTCTTT

j_call: TRBJ2-5
clone_size: many
d_call: TRBD1
cdr3_length: 16
v_call: TRBV6-2/TRBV6-3
cdr3_aa: CASSYAFDRVTKTQYF
cdr3_nt: TGTGCCAGCAGTTACGCCTTCGACAGGGTGACGAAGACCCAGTACTTC

j_call: TRBJ2-1
clone_size: NA
d_call: NA
cdr3_length: 15
v_call: TRBV18
cdr3_aa: CASSPSGGRYNEQFF
cdr3_nt: TGTGCCAGCTCACCTTCAGGGGGGCGCTACAATGAGCAGTTCTTC